The 29 T cell receptor beta chains below all came from one sample that was sequenced in a study of shared clonotypes between healthy human individuals. Profiled with immunoSEQ multiplex PCR; TCRdb holds only in-frame clones, not every one. The repertoire holds some 2,100,000 clones, with nearly 97% as singletons. The sequenced sample was naive CD4+ T cells sorted from blood. Subset of the sample: CD45RA+ positively selected. Receptors originate from a man younger than 30 in good health.

As regards this clone: In the same sample, other DNA sequences code for this CDR3. V and J are TRBV2 and TRBJ1-4; no reliable D call. The CDR3 totals 13 residues. In germline, CDR1 is SNHLY, CDR2 FYNNEI. V shed 4 bases and J shed 8 bases, with 11 bases lying between them. Here the CDR3 reads CASSGDPREKLFF. In DNA form, the CDR3 reads TGTGCCAGCAGTGGAGACCCGAGGGAAAAACTGTTTTTT.

The chain links TRBV4-1 to TRBJ2-7; 16 bases agree with TRBD2. J gave up 0 bases and V 1 base, and 6 bases lay outside the gene matches. CDR1 is MGHRA and CDR2 is YSYEKL in the germline V gene. This CDR3 comprises 19 residues. The CDR3 DNA reads TGCGCCAGCAGCCAAGTGGGACTAGCGGGAGGGCCTTTCTCCTACGAGCAGTACTTC. It encodes CASSQVGLAGGPFSYEQYF.

This rearrangement joins TRBV7-2 to TRBJ2-3; maybe TRBD2 (6 bases). CDR3 length: 17 residues. Germline CDR1 is SGHTA and CDR2 is FQGNSA. The V end was cut by 1 base, the J end by 5 bases, with 19 bases between. The CDR3 spells CASSLEGLVELGDTQYF. The CDR3 DNA reads as TGTGCCAGCAGCTTAGAGGGACTTGTCGAATTAGGAGATACGCAGTATTTT.

V usage is TRBV5-6 and J usage is TRBJ2-7; D might be TRBD1 or TRBD2, each matching 5 bases. The CDR3 sequence is 17 residues long. Germline V gene data show CDR1 as SGHDT and CDR2 as YYEEEE. Trimming cost V 4 bases and J 0 bases, with 20 bases left between them. The CDR3: CASSQAYVWGNSYEQYF. For the CDR3, the DNA is TGTGCCAGCAGCCAAGCCTACGTTTGGGGGAACTCCTACGAGCAGTACTTC.

For this clone: Other DNA variants within this sample encode the same CDR3. The chain couples TRBV27 to TRBJ2-3, with D uncertain. Germline V CDR1 and CDR2: MNHEY, SMNVEV (reference sequence). The CDR3 length is 14 residues. With 5 bases removed from V and 0 bases from J, the gap between germline ends came to 9 bases. The CDR3, as DNA: TGTGCCAGCAGTAGAGGTCTTAGCACAGATACGCAGTATTTT. This encodes CASSRGLSTDTQYF.

The CDR3 DNA follows: TGCGCCAGCAGCTTGGGGAACAGGGTGGAGACCCAGTACTTC. Translation gives CASSLGNRVETQYF. This sequence joins TRBV5-1 and TRBJ2-5; the D gene is possibly TRBD1 (6 bases). This CDR3 spans 14 amino acids. Between the trimmed V and J ends, which lost 0 bases and 5 bases, there was a span of 11 bases. Germline V gene lookup returns CDR1 SGHRS and CDR2 YFSETQ.

This clone appeared a single time. The rearrangement links TRBV19 to TRBJ1-5; the match to TRBD1 covers 8 bases. Germline V gene sequence: CDR1 LNHDA, CDR2 SQIVND (reference sequence). The CDR3 spans 11 residues. The DNA for the CDR3 is TGTGGGACAGGGAGGAATCAGCCCCAGCATTTT. It encodes CGTGRNQPQHF.

CDR3 coding DNA: TGTGCCAGCAGCCCGGGATCGGGCGTTCACACTGAAGCTTTCTTT. Translating gives CASSPGSGVHTEAFF. This chain links TRBV5-6 with TRBJ1-1, with D unresolved. Germline V gene data show CDR1 as SGHDT and CDR2 as YYEEEE. Trimming removed 4 bases from V and 3 bases from J, with 16 bases in between. The CDR3 loop spans 15 amino acids. Complete variable domain (other parts from reference TRBV5-6 and TRBJ1-1): DAGVTQSPTHLIKTRGQQVTLRCSPKSGHDTVSWYQQALGQGPQFIFQYYEEEERQRGNFPDRFSGHQFPNYSSELNVNALLLGDSALYLCASSPGSGVHTEAFFGQGTRLTVV.

The chain joins TRBV18 to TRBJ2-3; D could derive from TRBD1 or TRBD2 (7 bases each). CDR1 is KGHSH and CDR2 is LQKENI in the germline V gene. The CDR3 runs 16 residues. V shed 6 bases and J shed 0 bases, with 16 bases lying between them. The CDR3 nucleotides read TGTGCCAGCTCTCCAGCGGGGACAGTTAGCACAGATACGCAGTATTTT. It codes for CASSPAGTVSTDTQYF.

The chain employs TRBV5-3 and TRBJ1-2; the match to TRBD1 covers 9 bases. TRBV5-3 is designated an ORF whose function remains uncertain. CDR3 length: 15 residues. Losses at the gene ends were 4 bases for V and 1 base for J; bases not matched to a gene: 5. The CDR3 is CARSVDRGINYGYTF. The DNA of the CDR3 is TGTGCCAGAAGCGTCGACAGGGGGATTAACTATGGCTACACCTTC.

This clone is a singleton in its sample. The genes are TRBV7-8 and TRBJ1-1, with D possibly TRBD1 on 6 matching bases. CDR3 length equals 16 residues. The germline V and J ends were trimmed by 2 bases and 3 bases, with 16 bases remaining between them. Germline V gene sequence: CDR1 SGHVS, CDR2 FQNEAQ. CDR3 protein: CASSLQNRVVDTEAFF. The CDR3 bases are TGTGCCAGCAGCTTACAGAACAGGGTCGTAGACACTGAAGCTTTCTTT.

The chain carries TRBV10-3 and TRBJ2-4; 8 bases agree with TRBD1. Germline V gene data show CDR1 as ENHRY and CDR2 as SYGVKD. V lost 5 bases and J lost 4; bases outside the gene matches: 4. The CDR3 is 14 residues long. CDR3 protein: CAISSGQDKNIQYF. DNA of the CDR3: TGTGCCATCAGTTCGGGACAGGATAAAAACATTCAGTACTTC.

This clone was found once. This sequence joins TRBV10-1 and TRBJ2-5; D gene unclear. The germline CDR1 and CDR2 sequences are WNHNN and SYGVQD (reference sequence). The V gene lost 4 bases and the J gene lost 1 base, with 7 bases spanning the gap. The CDR3 length is 13 residues. DNA of the CDR3: TGCGCCAGCAGTGTCAGACTCCAAGAGACCCAGTACTTC. Translation: CASSVRLQETQYF.

V usage is TRBV9 and J usage is TRBJ2-6; D might be TRBD1 (7 bases). This CDR3 is 15 amino acids long. The germline V gene has CDR1 SGDLS and CDR2 YYNGEE. Trimming took 2 bases from V and 6 from J, leaving 12 bases between them. The CDR3 DNA follows: TGTGCCAGCAGCGTCCAGGGGGGTTCGGCCAACGTCCTGACTTTC. This sequence encodes CASSVQGGSANVLTF. Drawing the rest from reference TRBV9 and TRBJ2-6, the complete variable domain is DSGVTQTPKHLITATGQRVTLRCSPRSGDLSVYWYQQSLDQGLQFLIQYYNGEERAKGNILERFSAQQFPDLHSELNLSSLELGDSALYFCASSVQGGSANVLTFGAGSRLTVL.

This clone appeared a single time. The rearrangement uses TRBV6-5 and TRBJ2-3, with TRBD2 matching over 12 bases. Unmatched junction bases numbered 5, after V lost 0 bases and J lost 7 bases. Germline V gene data show CDR1 as MNHEY and CDR2 as SVGAGI. The CDR3 totals 16 residues. This chain's CDR3 is CASSYSASGRAYTQYF. The CDR3 region has the DNA TGTGCCAGCAGTTACTCGGCTAGCGGGAGGGCCTATACGCAGTATTTT.

This chain joins TRBV6-5 and TRBJ1-2; D is ambiguous. CDR1 and CDR2 from the germline V gene are MNHEY and SVGAGI. The V end lost 5 bases, the J end lost 4 bases, and 14 bases lay between the germline ends. The CDR3 is 14 residues long. The CDR3 DNA is TGTGCCAGCAGTCCGGCGGGTGTGGGCTATGGCTACACCTTC. Translation: CASSPAGVGYGYTF.

CDR3 protein: CASSERSGQYF. Written as DNA, the CDR3 is TGCGCCAGCAGTGAGAGGTCAGGGCAGTACTTC. V gene TRBV10-2 combines with J gene TRBJ2-7; D is uncertain. The CDR3 is 11 amino acids. Per germline, CDR1 WSHSY and CDR2 SAAADI. Trimming stripped 2 bases from V and 9 bases from J, with 8 bases between.

The chain combines TRBV6-1 with TRBJ2-7; D is uncertain. Germline loops: CDR1 MNHNS, CDR2 SASEGT. Trimming removed 10 bases from V and 5 bases from J, with 15 bases in between. CDR3 length: 12 amino acids. CDR3 region: CATIYQIHEQYF. As DNA, the CDR3 is TGTGCCACAATTTATCAAATCCACGAGCAGTACTTC.

This chain links TRBV7-3 with TRBJ1-2; TRBD1 matches at 9 bases. Germline CDR1 SGHTA, CDR2 FQGTGA. The junction had 9 bases not matched to a gene; V was cut back by 0 bases and J by 4 bases. The CDR3 runs to 17 residues. The CDR3: CASSLTRTGEDGYGYTF. The CDR3 coding sequence is TGTGCCAGCAGCTTAACGAGGACAGGGGAAGATGGCTATGGCTACACCTTC.

The chain employs TRBV5-6 and TRBJ1-6; D might be TRBD1 (5 bases). The V end lost 6 bases, the J end lost 7 bases, and 23 bases lay between the germline ends. Germline CDR1 reads SGHDT; CDR2 reads YYEEEE. CDR3 length: 17 residues. CDR3 nucleotide sequence: TGTGCCAGCACTTTATTCGGGGCCACACGGGGGAATTCACCCCTCCACTTT. It translates to CASTLFGATRGNSPLHF.

The chain carries TRBV5-1 and TRBJ2-3; D may be TRBD2 (5 bases). Trimming left V 6 bases short and J 4 bases short, with 24 bases between. This CDR3 spans 17 amino acids. Germline assignment: CDR1 SGHRS and CDR2 YFSETQ. The CDR3 DNA reads TGCGCCAGCAAGGGAGCCTTTAGCGCCCGCTACCCAGATACGCAGTATTTT. It translates to CASKGAFSARYPDTQYF. The entire variable domain, with the rest obtained from reference TRBV5-1 and TRBJ2-3, is as follows: KAGVTQTPRYLIKTRGQQVTLSCSPISGHRSVSWYQQTPGQGLQFLFEYFSETQRNKGNFPGRFSGRQFSNSRSEMNVSTLELGDSALYLCASKGAFSARYPDTQYFGPGTRLTVL.

The rearrangement links TRBV10-3 to TRBJ2-1; D is possibly TRBD2 (5 bases). Germline values: CDR1 ENHRY, CDR2 SYGVKD. Trimming pared 2 bases from V and 7 bases from J, leaving 9 bases between. The CDR3 is 13 amino acids. The CDR3 DNA is TGTGCCATCAGTGAGCGGGGAAATAATGAGCAGTTCTTC. Its protein is CAISERGNNEQFF.

The rearrangement links TRBV19 to TRBJ1-1; D gene unclear. Trimming took 3 bases from V and 4 from J, leaving 15 bases between them. In germline, CDR1 is LNHDA, CDR2 SQIVND (reference sequence). The CDR3 runs to 15 residues. The CDR3 sequence: CASSITPGEFTEAFF. The CDR3, as DNA: TGTGCCAGTAGTATCACCCCGGGCGAATTCACTGAAGCTTTCTTT. Based on the CDR3 plus reference TRBV19 and TRBJ1-1, the full variable domain is DGGITQSPKYLFRKEGQNVTLSCEQNLNHDAMYWYRQDPGQGLRLIYYSQIVNDFQKGDIAEGYSVSREKKESFPLTVTSAQKNPTAFYLCASSITPGEFTEAFFGQGTRLTVV.

V gene TRBV13 combines with J gene TRBJ2-1; TRBD2 aligns across 13 bases. CDR3 length: 19 residues. CDR1 and CDR2 (germline): PRHDT, FYEKMQ (reference sequence). The V segment lost 4 bases and the J segment 6 bases; nucleotides outside the gene matches: 15. The CDR3 here is CASSSTYGTSGAWGNEQFF. As DNA, the CDR3 is TGTGCCAGCAGCTCTACATACGGGACTAGCGGGGCTTGGGGCAATGAGCAGTTCTTC.

The rearrangement joins TRBV5-4 to TRBJ1-1, with D possibly TRBD1 on 5 matching bases. This CDR3 contains 14 residues. V gave up 4 bases and J gave up 1 base, with 11 bases separating them. In germline, CDR1 is SGHNT, CDR2 YYREEE (reference sequence). CDR3 in DNA: TGTGCCAGCAGCCCCCCGGGGGGGAACACTGAAGCTTTCTTT. This codes for CASSPPGGNTEAFF.

The CDR3 DNA reads TGTGCCAGCTCCGAAAGGGAATGGGCCCCCACTGAAGCTTTCTTT. This gives the protein CASSEREWAPTEAFF. The gene calls are TRBV18 and TRBJ1-1; D is undetermined. This CDR3 region has 15 residues. Germline values: CDR1 KGHSH, CDR2 LQKENI. The V end lost 6 bases, the J end lost 4 bases, and 18 bases lay between the germline ends.

In this sample, this clone turned up once. This chain connects TRBV7-2 to TRBJ1-6, with a possible D match to TRBD1 (6 bases). This CDR3 spans 15 amino acids. Germline CDR1 is SGHTA and CDR2 is FQGNSA. V lost 3 bases and J 9 bases, leaving 15 bases between the germline ends. The CDR3 nucleotides are TGTGCCAGCAGCTTGGGGGGGCAGTGGAGTTCACCCCTCCACTTT. It yields the protein CASSLGGQWSSPLHF.

This clone was picked up one time. The chain uses TRBV2 and TRBJ2-7, with 12 bases matching TRBD1. Per the germline V gene, CDR1 is SNHLY and CDR2 is FYNNEI. The trim removed 8 bases at V and 4 bases at J, leaving 12 bases unmatched. The CDR3 is made up of 16 amino acids. CDR3: CASLKGGQGAWYEQYF. CDR3 sequence (DNA): TGTGCCAGCTTGAAGGGGGGACAGGGGGCATGGTACGAGCAGTACTTC.

In DNA form, the CDR3 reads TGTGCCTGGAGTGTACTTACCCCTGAGTCAGATACGCAGTATTTT. It yields the protein CAWSVLTPESDTQYF. J is TRBJ2-3 and V is TRBV30; no reliable D call. CDR1 and CDR2 from the germline V gene are GTSNPN and SVGIG (reference sequence). There are 15 residues in the CDR3. V was cut by 0 bases and J by 4 bases, with 14 bases left in between.